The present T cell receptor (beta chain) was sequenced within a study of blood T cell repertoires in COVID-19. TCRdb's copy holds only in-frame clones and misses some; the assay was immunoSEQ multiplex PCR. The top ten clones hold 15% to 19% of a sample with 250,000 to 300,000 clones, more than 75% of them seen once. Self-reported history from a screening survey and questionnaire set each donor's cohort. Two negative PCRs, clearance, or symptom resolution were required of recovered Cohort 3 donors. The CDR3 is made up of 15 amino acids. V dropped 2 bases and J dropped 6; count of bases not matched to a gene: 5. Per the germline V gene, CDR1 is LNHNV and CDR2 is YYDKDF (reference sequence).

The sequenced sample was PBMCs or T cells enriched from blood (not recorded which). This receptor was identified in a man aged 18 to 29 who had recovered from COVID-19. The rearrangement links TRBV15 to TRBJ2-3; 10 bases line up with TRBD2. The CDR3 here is CATSRLAGVTDTQYF. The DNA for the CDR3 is TGTGCCACCAGCAGACTAGCGGGAGTCACGGATACGCAGTATTTT.